This T cell receptor (beta chain) appears in the sequencing data of a study of regulatory and conventional T cells in RAG deficiency (dated by TCRdb to about 2017). With respect to the entire study: High-throughput TCR beta sequencing was used to compare the repertoire diversity and composition of Treg, conventional CD4+ and CD8+ T cells between RAG-deficient patients and healthy controls.

The library came from the immunoSEQ multiplex PCR assay. Genomic DNA from the sorted T-cell subsets was used to amplify rearranged TCR beta chain products, which were then sequenced. The original pipeline was this. Repertoire diversity of productive TCR beta rearrangements was quantified using Shannon entropy and Simpson indices. To assess clonal expansion, the frequencies of the 100 most abundant productive TCR beta clonotypes were added up as a share of total reads. The TRB repertoires were scored with a self-reactivity index that is based on amino acid usage at CDR3beta positions 6 and 7. Two-way ANOVA was used for repertoire analyses, and Student t or Mann-Whitney tests were used for flow cytometric analyses. The immuneACCESS repertoire file appears here via TCRdb, limited to in-frame rearrangements. These files lack a portion of the clones; in checked studies, under half of the deficit traces to unresolved V genes, and the cause of the others is not known. The V and J calls and clone size are taken from that table; D and trimming were inferred from the DNA. The sample table holds about 19,000 clones, of which roughly 89% were seen once. The ten largest account for more than 1.4% of the sample.

This clone showed up just a few times. Its antigen has not been determined. No base-level quality is on record; no much larger clone is a single base apart. V is shortened by 5 bases, J by 3 bases, and the region joining them spans 13 bases. Including the terminal cysteine and phenylalanine, the CDR3 comprises 15 residues. Only the CDR3 portion is preserved as DNA: 45 bases, with reading frame beginning at the first base. Reading the germline V gene gives CDR1 MDHEN and CDR2 SYDVKM. What the authors observed across the whole study: The CD25-high CD127-low cells sorted from Omenn syndrome patients may be peripherally activated cells rather than true Treg cells. All patient T-cell subsets had shorter CDR3 lengths; Omenn syndrome patients showed >80% Treg-Tconv repertoire overlap at nucleotide and amino acid level. For some subjects, some analyses of T-cell subsets were not performed. Compared with control T-cell subpopulations, the RAG-deficient patients had markedly lower Shannon entropy and higher Simpson indices. Unique TCR beta sequences from Treg cells were roughly 100-fold fewer in Omenn syndrome and CID/AS patients than controls, versus about 10-fold for other subsets.

Before genomic DNA extraction, regulatory T cells were purified from blood as CD4+CD25-high CD127-low cells. About eight healthy control donors served as the comparison group for repertoire analyses. These same records also appear under a second study, on regulatory T cells. The second study's authors report: In the multiplex PCR, 52 forward TRBV primers and 13 reverse TRBJ primers were used, and assay-based and computational corrections were applied for amplification bias. In patients, repertoires had restricted unique TRB V-J pairs and skewed V and J gene usage, with regulatory T cells showing the most marked changes. Between CD3G-deficient patients and healthy controls, the study compared T-cell receptor beta repertoires in sorted regulatory T cells, conventional CD4+ T cells and CD8+ T cells. Peripheral blood mononuclear cells were isolated by Ficoll density separation. Within the immunoSEQ assay, multiplex PCR amplified rearranged TRB loci from genomic DNA. TRB amplicons were sequenced using an Illumina HiSeq platform. Custom algorithms error-filtered the raw sequences and aligned them to reference gene sequences, after which the immunoSEQ online tools were used for analysis. Productive and nonproductive TRB rearrangement frequencies were evaluated among both unique and total sequences. Groups were compared by t tests, Mann-Whitney tests or two-way ANOVA performed in Prism software.

The material sequenced was Tregs sorted from blood. This clonotype was obtained from a human donor in good health. This sequence uses TRBV28 and TRBJ1-4; the D gene is perhaps TRBD1, from 5 matching bases. The CDR3 corresponds to CASSPSWGANEKLFF. The DNA sequence is given as TGTGCCAGCAGTCCCTCCTGGGGGGCTAATGAAAAACTGTTTTTT. With all but the CDR3 taken from the reference TRBV28 and TRBJ1-4 genes, the full variable domain is: DVKVTQSSRYLVKRTGEKVFLECVQDMDHENMFWYRQDPGLGLRLIYFSYDVKMKEKGDIPEGYSVSREKKERFSLILESASTNQTSMYLCASSPSWGANEKLFFGSGTQLSVL.